A single sample gave rise to the 18 T cell receptor beta chains below, sequenced in a study of blood T cell repertoires in COVID-19. Here immunoSEQ multiplex PCR was the method, and the copy in TCRdb shows in-frame clones only, minus some. The table has fewer than 150,000 clones, around 80% seen once. The sample consisted of peripheral blood. These receptors were taken from a human donor in a cohort sampled during active COVID-19.

V and J are TRBV7-9 and TRBJ1-1; D gene uncertain. The CDR3 consists of 13 residues. Germline V gene sequence: CDR1 SEHNR, CDR2 FQNEAQ (reference sequence). The V and J ends lost 5 bases and 1 base respectively, with 8 bases between them. The DNA of the CDR3 is TGTGCCAGCAGCCCTAGTACGAACACTGAAGCTTTCTTT. Translation: CASSPSTNTEAFF.

The genes are TRBV9 and TRBJ2-1, with 15 bases matching TRBD2. Trimming took 4 bases from V and 0 from J; bases not matched to a gene: 11. This CDR3 region has 20 residues. Germline V gene sequence: CDR1 SGDLS, CDR2 YYNGEE. The CDR3 nucleotides are TGTGCCAGCAGCCACAATCCCGGGACTAGCGGGGGGAACTCCTACAATGAGCAGTTCTTC. Residues: CASSHNPGTSGGNSYNEQFF.

The V call is TRBV21-1, the J call TRBJ2-6; the table gives TRBD2 as D, unverified against the DNA. TRBV21-1 is a known pseudogene. This CDR3 comprises 17 residues. The CDR3 reads CASNSSPSSGGANVLTF. The CDR3 DNA is TGTGCCAGCAACTCCAGCCCCTCCTCGGGAGGGGCCAACGTCCTGACTTTC.

The J gene is TRBJ2-5, the V gene TRBV4-2, with D maybe TRBD2 (5 bases). Trimming removed 0 bases from V and 4 bases from J, with 9 bases in between. CDR1 is LGHNA and CDR2 is YNFKEQ in the germline V gene. This CDR3 region has 14 residues. In nucleotides, the CDR3 is TGTGCCAGCAGCCAAGATAGCGTGGGAGAGACCCAGTACTTC. Its translation is CASSQDSVGETQYF.

V usage is TRBV19 and J usage is TRBJ1-1; TRBD1 agrees at 10 bases. Trimming took 5 bases from V and 3 from J; bases not matched to a gene: 9. This CDR3 is built from 16 residues. Germline CDR1 is LNHDA and CDR2 is SQIVND (reference sequence). DNA of the CDR3: TGTGCCAGTAGTCCCATGTTGGGGACAGGGGACACTGAAGCTTTCTTT. Its protein is CASSPMLGTGDTEAFF.

The chain links TRBV6-6 to TRBJ1-2, with a possible D match to TRBD1 (5 bases). This CDR3 contains 13 residues. V was cut by 2 bases and J by 8 bases, with 12 bases left in between. Looked up from germline, CDR1 is MNHNY and CDR2 is SVGAGI (reference sequence). CDR3 nucleotide sequence: TGTGCCAGCAGTTACACCTCAGGGTACGGCTACACCTTC. Translated, it gives CASSYTSGYGYTF.

V and J are TRBV7-3 and TRBJ2-5; 9 nucleotides line up with TRBD2. Germline CDR1 and CDR2: SGHTA and FQGTGA. V was clipped by 6 bases and J by 2 bases; unmatched bases: 7. CDR3 size: 15 residues. This chain's CDR3 is CASSYSGGPQETQYF. The CDR3, as DNA: TGTGCCAGCAGTTATAGCGGGGGCCCTCAAGAGACCCAGTACTTC.

This clone showed up just once. The chain carries TRBV7-3 and TRBJ2-5, with D possibly being TRBD2 (6 bases). V lost 3 bases, J lost 1 base, and 12 bases lay in between. Germline assignment: CDR1 SGHTA and CDR2 FQGTGA. CDR3 size: 15 residues. The CDR3, as DNA: TGTGCCAGCAGCTTTGGGGGGTCCCCCCAAGAGACCCAGTACTTC. It specifies CASSFGGSPQETQYF. Full variable domain (rest looked up from reference TRBV7-3 and TRBJ2-5): GAGVSQTPSNKVTEKGKYVELRCDPISGHTALYWYRQSLGQGPEFLIYFQGTGAADDSGLPNDRFFAVRPEGSVSTLKIQRTERGDSAVYLCASSFGGSPQETQYFGPGTRLLVL.

This chain joins TRBV20-1 and TRBJ2-7, with 8 bases identical to TRBD2. Germline V gene lookup returns CDR1 DFQATT and CDR2 SNEGSKA (reference sequence). After removal of 3 bases from V and 2 bases from J, the junction contained 6 bases not matched to a gene. The CDR3 has 14 residues. Written as DNA, the CDR3 is TGCAGTGCTAGTTCCTCGGGGGGGCCCTACGAGCAGTACTTC. This codes for CSASSSGGPYEQYF.

The J gene is TRBJ2-3, the V gene TRBV28; TRBD2 might be the D (5 bases). CDR1 is MDHEN, CDR2 SYDVKM, per germline. The CDR3 covers 15 residues. The V gene lost 1 base and the J gene lost 5 bases, with 13 bases spanning the gap. The CDR3: CASSLLPGIEDTQYF. The CDR3 coding sequence is TGTGCCAGCAGTTTATTACCGGGGATCGAAGATACGCAGTATTTT.

The V call is TRBV5-4, the J call TRBJ1-5; D uncertain. V dropped 1 base and J dropped 5 bases, with 7 bases sitting between them. Germline V gives CDR1 SGHNT, CDR2 YYREEE (reference sequence). The CDR3 is 13 amino acids. CDR3 amino acids: CASSLRPDQPQHF. CDR3 DNA sequence: TGTGCCAGCAGCTTGCGTCCGGATCAGCCCCAGCATTTT.

The chain combines TRBV27 with TRBJ2-2; TRBD2 might be the D (6 bases). Germline V gives CDR1 MNHEY, CDR2 SMNVEV (reference sequence). The V gene lost 1 base and the J gene lost 6 bases, with 12 bases spanning the gap. This CDR3 is built from 15 residues. This chain's CDR3 is CASSLYRGLAGELFF. The CDR3 nucleotides are TGTGCCAGCAGTTTATACCGGGGGTTGGCCGGGGAGCTGTTTTTT.

This rearrangement joins TRBV7-8 to TRBJ1-1, with TRBD1 as a possible D gene (5 bases). CDR3 size: 15 residues. From germline, CDR1 is SGHVS and CDR2 FQNEAQ. The V end was cut by 5 bases, the J end by 1 base, with 14 bases between. In DNA form, the CDR3 reads TGTGCCAGCAGCCGACTTGGGGCCTCGAACACTGAAGCTTTCTTT. Translating it yields CASSRLGASNTEAFF.

The chain has TRBV30 and TRBJ1-1; D is undetermined. This CDR3 spans 13 amino acids. V was shortened by 5 bases and J by 1 base, with 11 bases between the two germline ends. Germline assignment: CDR1 GTSNPN and CDR2 SVGIG (reference sequence). The CDR3 region is CAWGRGRNTEAFF. DNA of the CDR3: TGTGCCTGGGGTCGCGGGAGGAACACTGAAGCTTTCTTT. The full variable domain, rest sourced from reference TRBV30 and TRBJ1-1, is SQTIHQWPATLVQPVGSPLSLECTVEGTSNPNLYWYRQAAGRGLQLLFYSVGIGQISSEVPQNLSASRPQDRQFILSSKKLLLSDSGFYLCAWGRGRNTEAFFGQGTRLTVV.

This chain connects TRBV2 to TRBJ1-1, with TRBD1 matching over 12 bases. Germline CDR1 reads SNHLY; CDR2 reads FYNNEI. The CDR3 consists of 14 residues. V was pared by 4 bases and J by 6 bases, with 3 bases of the junction left unmatched. The CDR3 sequence is CASSGRDRGPEAFF. CDR3 nucleotides: TGTGCCAGCAGTGGCCGGGACAGGGGGCCTGAAGCTTTCTTT. Variable domain in full (rest from reference TRBV2 and TRBJ1-1): EPEVTQTPSHQVTQMGQEVILRCVPISNHLYFYWYRQILGQKVEFLVSFYNNEISEKSEIFDDQFSVERPDGSNFTLKIRSTKLEDSAMYFCASSGRDRGPEAFFGQGTRLTVV.

The chain links TRBV12-3 or TRBV12-4 to TRBJ2-2; the D is unclear. Trimming stripped 6 bases from V and 4 bases from J, with 3 bases between. CDR3 length: 11 amino acids. CDR3 bases: TGTGCCAGCAGCTCCACCGGGGAGCTGTTTTTT. Its protein product is CASSSTGELFF.

This rearrangement joins TRBV2 to TRBJ2-2, with 12 bases aligning to TRBD2. V shed 6 bases and J 5 bases; nucleotides not matched to a gene: 4. CDR3 size: 15 residues. The germline gives CDR1 SNHLY, CDR2 FYNNEI. CDR3 region: CASSGGLAGTGELFF. CDR3 in DNA: TGTGCCAGCAGCGGAGGACTAGCGGGGACCGGGGAGCTGTTTTTT.

This chain uses TRBV7-8 with TRBJ2-5; possible D gene TRBD1, 5 bases. CDR1 is SGHVS, CDR2 FQNEAQ, per germline. The CDR3 loop spans 15 amino acids. V was pared by 0 bases and J by 1 base, with 9 bases between. As DNA, the CDR3 is TGTGCCAGCAGCTTAGCGAACAGGCGCCAAGAGACCCAGTACTTC. The encoded protein is CASSLANRRQETQYF.